The 2 T cell receptor beta chains listed next were all sequenced from one sample in a study of a mutant IDH1 vaccine in newly diagnosed glioma (TCRdb year 2021). This sample's time point label indicates: week 47, end of study. Each vaccine dose was 300 ug of a 20-mer mutant IDH1 peptide in Montanide, given subcutaneously with topical imiquimod. No antigen has been identified for these receptors. To prepare the library, the immunoSEQ multiplex PCR assay was applied. The table comes from immuneACCESS by way of TCRdb, which keeps in-frame sequences with V and J called. Part of the clones is missing from these tables; in studies checked, under half for an unresolved V gene and the rest for unknown reasons. The sample yields fewer than 35,000 clones; about 86% were counted once. The ten most abundant clones make up about 30% of the sample. Source: PBMCs, taken from a glioma patient whose treatment included an IDH1 peptide vaccine. The receptors were gathered from a man between 25 and 39 years old with glioma.

V and J are TRBV7-2 and TRBJ2-3; a possible D gene is TRBD1 (6 bases). There are 14 residues in the CDR3. V was pared by 3 bases and J by 3 bases, with 10 bases between. CDR1 is SGHTA, CDR2 FQGNSA, per germline. The CDR3 coding sequence is TGTGCCAGCAGCTTGGCGAGGGGGACAGATACGCAGTATTTT. It yields the protein CASSLARGTDTQYF.

The genes are TRBV4-3 and TRBJ1-2, with no clear D. Germline V CDR1 and CDR2: LGHNA, YSLEER. V lost 0 bases to trimming and J lost 4 bases, with 9 bases between them. The CDR3 covers 14 residues. The CDR3 DNA sequence: TGCGCCAGCAGCCAAGATAGGGCAGGCTATGGCTACACCTTC. It specifies CASSQDRAGYGYTF.